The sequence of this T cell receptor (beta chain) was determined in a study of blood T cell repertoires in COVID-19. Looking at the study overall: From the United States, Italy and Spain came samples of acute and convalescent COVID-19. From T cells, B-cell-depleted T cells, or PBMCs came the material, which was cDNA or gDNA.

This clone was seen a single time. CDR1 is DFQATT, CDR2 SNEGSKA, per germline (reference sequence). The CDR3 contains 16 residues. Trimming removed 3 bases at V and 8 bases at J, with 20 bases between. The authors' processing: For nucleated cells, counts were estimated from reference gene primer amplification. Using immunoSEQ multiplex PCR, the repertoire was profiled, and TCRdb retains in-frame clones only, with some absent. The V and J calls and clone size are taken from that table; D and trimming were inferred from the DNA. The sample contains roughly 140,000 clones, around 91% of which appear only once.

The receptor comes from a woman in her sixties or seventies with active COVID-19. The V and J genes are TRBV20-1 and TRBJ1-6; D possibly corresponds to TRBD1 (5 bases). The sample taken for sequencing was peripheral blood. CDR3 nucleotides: TGCAGTGCTAGTATCTGGTTGAGGGCGGGGGATTCACCCCTCCACTTT. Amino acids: CSASIWLRAGDSPLHF.